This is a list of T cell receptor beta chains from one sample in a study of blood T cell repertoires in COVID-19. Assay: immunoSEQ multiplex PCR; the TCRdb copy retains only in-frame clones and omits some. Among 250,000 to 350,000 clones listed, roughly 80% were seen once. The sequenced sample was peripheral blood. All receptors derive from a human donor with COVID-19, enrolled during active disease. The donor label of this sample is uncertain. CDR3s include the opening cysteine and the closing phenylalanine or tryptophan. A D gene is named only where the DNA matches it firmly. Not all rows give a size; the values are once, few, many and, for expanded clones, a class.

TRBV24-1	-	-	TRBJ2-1	CATSDSGGTYNEQFF	TGTGCCACCAGTGACTCAGGGGGGACCTACAATGAGCAGTTCTTC
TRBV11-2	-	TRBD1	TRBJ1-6	CASSRNYSPGQGDSPLHF	TGTGCCAGCAGCCGAAATTATTCCCCGGGACAGGGGGATTCACCCCTCCACTTT
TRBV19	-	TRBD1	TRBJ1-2	CASSLRRDRDSYGYTF	TGTGCCAGTAGTTTGCGTCGGGACAGGGATAGCTATGGCTACACCTTC
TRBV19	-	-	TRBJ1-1	CASSLGRRDTEAFF	TGTGCCAGTAGTCTGGGCAGGAGGGACACTGAAGCTTTCTTT
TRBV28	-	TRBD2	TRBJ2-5	CASSSQRLAGKETQYF	TGTGCCAGCAGTTCACAACGACTAGCGGGAAAAGAGACCCAGTACTTC
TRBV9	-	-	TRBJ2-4	CASSVSEGVGTKNIQYF	TGTGCCAGCAGCGTATCCGAGGGGGTAGGAACCAAAAACATTCAGTACTTC
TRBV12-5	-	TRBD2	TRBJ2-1	CASGGGSLGTNEQFF	TGTGCTAGTGGTGGCGGGAGTCTCGGGACCAATGAGCAGTTCTTC
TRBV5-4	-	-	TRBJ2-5	CASSPAGVRGTQYF	TGTGCCAGCAGCCCCGCCGGGGTCCGAGGGACCCAGTACTTC
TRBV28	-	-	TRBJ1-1	CASTGQLNTEAFF	TGTGCCAGCACCGGACAGTTGAACACTGAAGCTTTCTTT
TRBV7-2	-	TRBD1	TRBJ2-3	CASSLVPGQGADTQYF	TGTGCCAGCAGCTTAGTCCCCGGACAGGGGGCAGATACGCAGTATTTT
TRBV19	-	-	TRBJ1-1	CASSPPGTEAFF	TGTGCCAGTAGTCCCCCAGGGACTGAAGCTTTCTTT
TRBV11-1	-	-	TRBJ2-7	CASSFSSYEQYF	TGTGCCAGCAGCTTCAGCTCCTACGAGCAGTACTTC
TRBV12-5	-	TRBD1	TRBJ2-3	CASGPPGQGWSDTQYF	TGTGCTAGTGGACCACCGGGACAGGGGTGGTCAGATACGCAGTATTTT
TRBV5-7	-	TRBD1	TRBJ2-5	CASSFGTGQETQYF	TGTGCCAGCAGCTTTGGGACAGGCCAAGAGACCCAGTACTTC
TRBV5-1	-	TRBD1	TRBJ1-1	CASSLDRFTEAFF	TGCGCCAGCAGCCTGGACAGGTTCACTGAAGCTTTCTTT
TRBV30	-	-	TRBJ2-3	CAWRAADTQYF	TGTGCCTGGAGGGCGGCAGATACGCAGTATTTT
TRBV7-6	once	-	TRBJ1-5	CASSLAGTPYQPQHF	TGTGCCAGCAGCTTAGCCGGGACACCTTATCAGCCCCAGCATTTT
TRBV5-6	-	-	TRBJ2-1	CASSPRVGAYNEQFF	TGTGCCAGCAGCCCCCGGGTAGGCGCGTACAATGAGCAGTTCTTC
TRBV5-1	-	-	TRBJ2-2	CASSLEWRPGELFF	TGCGCCAGCAGCTTGGAGTGGAGGCCCGGGGAGCTGTTTTTT
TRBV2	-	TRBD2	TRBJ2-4	CASSIGLAVAKNIQYF	TGTGCCAGCAGTATTGGGCTAGCGGTAGCCAAAAACATTCAGTACTTC
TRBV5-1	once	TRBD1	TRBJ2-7	CASRQGASYEQYF	TGCGCCAGCAGGCAGGGGGCCTCCTACGAGCAGTACTTC
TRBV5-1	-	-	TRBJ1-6	CASSFQGENSPLHF	TGCGCCAGCAGCTTCCAGGGCGAAAATTCACCCCTCCACTTT
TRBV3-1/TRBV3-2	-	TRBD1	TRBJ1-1	CASSSRQGGTEAFF	TGTGCCAGCAGCTCGAGACAGGGGGGCACTGAAGCTTTCTTT
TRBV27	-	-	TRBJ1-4	CASSPMQATNEKLFF	TGTGCCAGCAGCCCCATGCAGGCAACTAATGAAAAACTGTTTTTT
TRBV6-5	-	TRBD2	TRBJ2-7	CASRWTSGSYEQYF	TGTGCCAGCCGTTGGACTAGCGGCTCTTACGAGCAGTACTTC
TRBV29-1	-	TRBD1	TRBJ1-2	CSVEELGGSAYGYTF	TGCAGCGTTGAAGAACTAGGGGGCTCGGCCTATGGCTACACCTTC
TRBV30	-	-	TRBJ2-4	CAWRAGREEDIQYF	TGTGCCTGGAGGGCTGGCAGGGAAGAGGACATTCAGTACTTC
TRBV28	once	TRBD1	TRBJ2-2	CAASTPGQLVGELFF	TGTGCCGCCTCAACCCCGGGACAGCTAGTCGGGGAGCTGTTTTTT
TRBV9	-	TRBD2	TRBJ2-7	CASSVGLAGGTHLNEQYF	TGTGCCAGCAGCGTAGGACTAGCGGGAGGTACCCACTTGAACGAGCAGTACTTC
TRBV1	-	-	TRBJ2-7	CTSSQRGSGLAREEQYF	TGCACCAGCAGCCAGAGAGGGAGTGGGCTAGCAAGGGAAGAGCAGTACTTC
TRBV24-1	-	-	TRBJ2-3	CATSDWTDRTDTQYF	TGTGCCACCAGTGATTGGACAGACCGCACAGATACGCAGTATTTT
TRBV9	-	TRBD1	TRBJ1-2	CASSFHLLRGLPGYGYTF	TGTGCCAGCAGTTTCCACCTCCTCAGGGGGCTCCCGGGGTATGGCTACACCTTC
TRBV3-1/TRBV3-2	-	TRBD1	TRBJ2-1	CASSHGTGDYNEQFF	TGTGCCAGCAGCCACGGGACAGGGGACTACAATGAGCAGTTCTTC
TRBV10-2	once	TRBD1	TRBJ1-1	CASSETGTGYIAEAFF	TGCGCCAGCAGTGAGACCGGGACAGGGTATATCGCTGAAGCTTTCTTT
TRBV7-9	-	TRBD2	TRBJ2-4	CASSFLTSGNSAKNIQYF	TGTGCCAGCAGCTTTTTGACTAGCGGGAACTCGGCCAAAAACATTCAGTACTTC
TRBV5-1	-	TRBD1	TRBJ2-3	CATGDRGTDTQYF	TGCGCCACTGGGGACAGGGGGACAGATACGCAGTATTTT
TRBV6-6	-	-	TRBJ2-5	CASSYSSGAETQYF	TGTGCCAGCAGTTACTCATCTGGGGCGGAGACCCAGTACTTC
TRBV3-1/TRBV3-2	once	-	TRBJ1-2	CASSQEIGTSYTF	TGTGCCAGCAGCCAAGAAATAGGGACTAGCTACACCTTC
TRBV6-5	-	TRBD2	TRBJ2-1	CASTLAGGDYNEQFF	TGTGCCAGCACCTTAGCGGGAGGGGACTACAATGAGCAGTTCTTC
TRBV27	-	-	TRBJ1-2	CASSPSGRAYGYTF	TGTGCCAGCAGTCCCTCGGGCAGGGCGTATGGCTACACCTTC
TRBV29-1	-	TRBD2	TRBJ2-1	CSAVGSGQNNEQFF	TGCAGCGCTGTAGGTAGCGGGCAAAACAATGAGCAGTTCTTC
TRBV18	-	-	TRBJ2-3	CASSPRGSSTDTQYF	TGTGCCAGCTCACCTAGGGGGTCTAGCACAGATACGCAGTATTTT
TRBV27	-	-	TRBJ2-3	CASSFPGHGGLDTQYF	TGTGCCAGCAGTTTCCCGGGACACGGTGGGCTAGATACGCAGTATTTT
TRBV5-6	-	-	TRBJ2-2	CASRLAFEGPNTGELFF	TGTGCCAGCAGACTAGCCTTCGAGGGCCCGAACACCGGGGAGCTGTTTTTT
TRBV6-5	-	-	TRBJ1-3	CASEGSGNTIYF	TGTGCCAGCGAGGGATCAGGAAACACCATATATTTT
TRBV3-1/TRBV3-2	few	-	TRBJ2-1	CASSQGRYGEQFF	TGTGCCAGCAGCCAAGGCCGGTACGGTGAGCAGTTCTTC
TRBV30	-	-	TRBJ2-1	CAWGPGLPGNNEQFF	TGTGCCTGGGGCCCGGGACTTCCGGGAAACAATGAGCAGTTCTTC
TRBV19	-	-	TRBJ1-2	CASNEQGGINYGYTF	TGTGCCAGTAATGAGCAGGGAGGAATTAACTATGGCTACACCTTC
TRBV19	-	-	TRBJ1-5	CASSDAASNQPQHF	TGTGCCAGTAGTGATGCGGCTAGCAATCAGCCCCAGCATTTT
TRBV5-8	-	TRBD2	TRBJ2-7	CASSLIPYLAGIGEQYF	TGTGCCAGCAGCTTGATTCCCTACTTAGCGGGGATCGGCGAGCAGTACTTC
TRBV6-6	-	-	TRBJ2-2	CASSYALHGGSGELFF	TGTGCCAGCAGTTACGCCTTGCACGGGGGATCCGGGGAGCTGTTTTTT
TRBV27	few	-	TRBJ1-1	CASGLGSTEAFF	TGTGCCAGCGGACTTGGTAGCACTGAAGCTTTCTTT
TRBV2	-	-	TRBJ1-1	CASRVQMNTEAFF	TGTGCCAGCAGGGTCCAGATGAACACTGAAGCTTTCTTT
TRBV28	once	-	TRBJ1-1	CASRGGARDEAFF	TGTGCCAGCAGAGGGGGGGCGCGGGATGAAGCTTTCTTT
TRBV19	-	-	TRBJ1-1	CASSMSRQALNTEAFF	TGTGCCAGTAGTATGAGCCGACAGGCCCTGAACACTGAAGCTTTCTTT